The 20 T cell receptor beta chains reported below all come from one sample, sequenced in a study of response to subunit inactivated influenza vaccine. TCRdb used MiXCR to reprocess the RT-PCR reads, holding one entry per CDR3 protein. The top ten hold more than 8.5% of the sample, which has over 800,000 distinct CDR3 sequences, 21% seen once. This specimen consisted of PBMCs from blood, obtained roughly 5 days after vaccination. These receptors all stem from a man over 45 who received an inactivated influenza vaccine.

The rearrangement links TRBV3-1 to TRBJ1-2; tentative D call: TRBD1 (6 bases). The CDR3 totals 13 residues. Trimming removed 4 bases from V and 8 bases from J, with 14 bases in between. Germline loops: CDR1 LGHDT, CDR2 YNNKEL (reference sequence). The CDR3 nucleotides read TGTGCCAGCAGCCCGAGGGGGGCGAGAGGCTACACCTTC. Translated, it gives CASSPRGARGYTF.

This sequence joins TRBV9 and TRBJ2-7, with TRBD2 identical over 9 bases. V gave up 1 base and J gave up 3 bases; unmatched junction bases: 8. Germline CDR1 is SGDLS and CDR2 is YYNGEE. The CDR3 has 16 residues. CDR3 in DNA: TGTGCCAGCAGCGTACTAGCAGTGACTAGCGGCTACGAGCAGTACTTC. Protein product: CASSVLAVTSGYEQYF.

At least ten counts were recorded for this clonotype. J is TRBJ2-7 and V is TRBV5-1, with a weak D call TRBD1 (5 bases). There are 13 residues in the CDR3. Trimming took off 4 bases at V and 2 bases at J, with 10 bases between the two ends. Germline V lookup: CDR1 SGHRS, CDR2 YFSETQ. CDR3 residues: CASSLDSPYEQYF. For the CDR3, the DNA is TGCGCCAGCAGCCTCGACAGCCCCTACGAGCAGTACTTC.

This clonotype showed up just a few times. The genes are TRBV24-1 and TRBJ1-2; D gene uncertain. Germline V gene sequence: CDR1 KGHDR, CDR2 SFDVKD. This CDR3 spans 13 amino acids. V was pared by 5 bases and J by 1 base, with 7 bases between. The chain's CDR3 is CATSGPGNYGYTF. CDR3 bases: TGTGCCACCAGTGGCCCGGGTAACTATGGCTACACCTTC.

J is TRBJ2-7 and V is TRBV25-1; D is perhaps TRBD1 (5 bases). Germline V lookup: CDR1 MGHDK, CDR2 SYGVNS. The CDR3 covers 15 residues. The V end was cut by 1 base, the J end by 7 bases, with 17 bases between. The CDR3: CASSESSRAMSEQYF. DNA for the CDR3: TGTGCCAGCAGTGAATCAAGCAGGGCTATGAGTGAGCAGTACTTC.

This clonotype was picked up a small number of times. The chain carries TRBV4-1 and TRBJ1-4; TRBD1 matches at 10 bases. The length of the CDR3 is 17 residues. V was clipped by 5 bases and J by 5 bases; unmatched bases: 11. The germline V gene has CDR1 MGHRA and CDR2 YSYEKL. The DNA for the CDR3 is TGCGCCAGCAGCTCCCCGGGACAGGGGACCCCCAATGAAAAACTGTTTTTT. Its protein is CASSSPGQGTPNEKLFF.

The V and J genes are TRBV6-2 or TRBV6-3 and TRBJ2-1, with 11 positions matching TRBD2. Looked up from germline, CDR1 is MNHEY and CDR2 is SVGEGT. V was pared by 7 bases and J by 4 bases, with 12 bases of the junction left unmatched. This CDR3 is built from 17 residues. CDR3 DNA: TGTGCCAGCACCAACTTAGCGGTAGCGGGGGGGTACAATGAGCAGTTCTTC. Translating it yields CASTNLAVAGGYNEQFF.

This clonotype was seen more than once but under ten times. This chain connects TRBV5-1 to TRBJ2-6; TRBD1 aligns across 7 bases. With V trimmed by 4 bases and J by 2 bases, 9 bases remained unmatched. The CDR3 extends over 17 amino acids. In germline, CDR1 is SGHRS, CDR2 YFSETQ. The CDR3 nucleotides read TGCGCCAGCAGCGAACAGGGGTTCAATCCTGGGGCCAACGTCCTGACTTTC. Protein product: CASSEQGFNPGANVLTF.

This clonotype appeared a few times. The J gene is TRBJ2-1, the V gene TRBV23-1; the match to TRBD2 covers 13 bases. TRBV23-1 counts as an open reading frame of uncertain function. This CDR3 has 22 residues. V trimming: 7 bases; J trimming: 8 bases; junction bases outside the gene matches: 29. Written as DNA, the CDR3 is TGCGCCAGCAATCTCCTAGGAAATCCCGCTAAGATCAGGACTAGCGGGAGAGATGAGCAGTTCTTC. Translated, it gives CASNLLGNPAKIRTSGRDEQFF.

At least ten counts were recorded for this clonotype. This sequence joins TRBV7-2 and TRBJ2-7, with 7 positions matching TRBD1. V trimming: 8 bases; J trimming: 6 bases; junction bases outside the gene matches: 10. The CDR3 length is 13 residues. Germline lookup yields CDR1 SGHTA and CDR2 FQGNSA. The CDR3 nucleotides read TGTGCCAGCCGTCAAACAGGGGCCCTCGAGCAGTACTTC. Amino acid sequence: CASRQTGALEQYF.

This clonotype turned up a few times. The rearrangement links TRBV5-4 to TRBJ2-1; 8 positions agree with TRBD1. V shed 0 bases, J shed 6 bases, and the junction held 8 bases outside the gene matches. Germline CDR1 SGHNT, CDR2 YYREEE (reference sequence). The CDR3 length is 16 residues. The CDR3 region has the DNA TGTGCCAGCAGCTTGGTCCACGGGACAGGTAGCAATGAGCAGTTCTTC. This codes for CASSLVHGTGSNEQFF.

This chain connects TRBV12-3 or TRBV12-4 to TRBJ2-1, with D possibly being TRBD1 or TRBD2 (5 bases each). With 7 bases removed from V and 12 bases from J, the gap between germline ends came to 13 bases. The CDR3 is made up of 11 amino acids. CDR3 nucleotide sequence: TGTGCCAGCAAAACTTGGGACCCGCAGTTCTTC. It encodes CASKTWDPQFF.

The V and J genes are TRBV12-3 or TRBV12-4 and TRBJ2-5; D is undetermined. The CDR3 is made up of 14 amino acids. V lost 6 bases and J 7 bases, leaving 18 bases between the germline ends. For the CDR3, the DNA is TGTGCCAGCAGCGACACAACCCGGTGGTGGACCCAGTACTTC. Translated: CASSDTTRWWTQYF.

The gene calls are TRBV28 and TRBJ1-2, with TRBD1 matching 7 bases. Germline loops: CDR1 MDHEN, CDR2 SYDVKM. The CDR3 is made up of 16 amino acids. V was clipped by 6 bases and J by 3 bases; unmatched bases: 13. In nucleotides, the CDR3 is TGTGCCAGCAGCCCCCCCTCGGGCAGGGGGGACTATGGCTACACCTTC. Its translation is CASSPPSGRGDYGYTF.

The chain is built from TRBV5-6 and TRBJ2-3; 8 nucleotides match TRBD1. Per the germline V gene, CDR1 is SGHDT and CDR2 is YYEEEE. This CDR3 contains 15 residues. V was clipped by 2 bases and J by 8 bases; unmatched bases: 10. This CDR3 is CASSFGTGNIRTQYF. In nucleotides, the CDR3 is TGTGCCAGCAGCTTTGGGACAGGAAATATTCGTACGCAGTATTTT.

This sequence joins TRBV7-2 and TRBJ2-3; tentative D call: TRBD1 (5 bases). This CDR3 region has 15 residues. V shed 5 bases and J shed 2 bases, with 14 bases lying between them. Germline V gene lookup returns CDR1 SGHTA and CDR2 FQGNSA. CDR3 in amino acids: CASSLVGPHTDTQYF. In DNA, the CDR3 is TGTGCCAGCAGCCTGGTGGGGCCCCACACAGATACGCAGTATTTT. The full variable domain, in which reference TRBV7-2 and TRBJ2-3 provide the parts outside the CDR3, is GAGVSQSPSNKVTEKGKDVELRCDPISGHTALYWYRQSLGQGLEFLIYFQGNSAPDKSGLPSDRFSAERTGGSVSTLTIQRTQQEDSAVYLCASSLVGPHTDTQYFGPGTRLTVL.

The rearrangement uses TRBV25-1 and TRBJ2-7; D is perhaps TRBD2 (5 bases). With 1 base removed from V and 2 bases from J, the gap between germline ends came to 9 bases. In germline, CDR1 is MGHDK, CDR2 SYGVNS. CDR3 size: 14 residues. The CDR3 here is CASSELGVPYEQYF. The CDR3 nucleotides read TGTGCCAGCAGTGAATTGGGAGTCCCCTACGAGCAGTACTTC.

The chain joins TRBV20-1 to TRBJ1-1; D perhaps matches TRBD1 (5 bases). The CDR3 is 14 residues long. Deletions cut 4 bases from V and 1 base from J, with 13 bases between. CDR1 is DFQATT, CDR2 SNEGSKA, per germline (reference sequence). CDR3 residues: CSANTGGSNTEAFF. CDR3 sequence (DNA): TGCAGTGCTAACACAGGCGGGTCGAACACTGAAGCTTTCTTT.

The genes are TRBV27 and TRBJ2-1, with 10 bases matching TRBD2. This CDR3 has 16 amino acids. Germline lookup yields CDR1 MNHEY and CDR2 SMNVEV (reference sequence). V was pared by 5 bases and J by 4 bases, with 8 bases of the junction left unmatched. CDR3 loop: CASSPLAGVGYNEQFF. The DNA for the CDR3 is TGTGCCAGCAGTCCCCTAGCGGGAGTAGGATACAATGAGCAGTTCTTC.

The chain is built from TRBV5-1 and TRBJ2-2; D is unclear. CDR3 size: 13 residues. Germline values: CDR1 SGHRS, CDR2 YFSETQ. Trimming took off 3 bases at V and 6 bases at J, with 9 bases between the two ends. The DNA of the CDR3 is TGCGCCAGCAGCTGGACCAACGCCGGGGAGCTGTTTTTT. Encoded protein: CASSWTNAGELFF.